Each of the 15 T cell receptor beta chains below was sequenced from the same sample in a study of control samples from healthy donors and cancer patients. This table comes from immunoSEQ multiplex PCR, and its TCRdb copy is limited to in-frame clones, with some not included. This table has 90,000 or so clones, approximately 80% appearing once. The source material was blood. Every receptor here comes from a young man in good health.

V gene TRBV13 combines with J gene TRBJ2-2, with a tentative D call TRBD1 (5 bases). Trimming shortened V by 7 bases and J by 5 bases, and 8 bases separated the two germline ends. The CDR3 spans 12 residues. Germline V lookup: CDR1 PRHDT, CDR2 FYEKMQ (reference sequence). CDR3 DNA sequence: TGTGCCAGCACAAGGGGAACCGGGGAGCTGTTTTTT. Protein sequence: CASTRGTGELFF.

The chain uses TRBV13 and TRBJ1-1, with a possible D match to TRBD1 (5 bases). CDR3 length: 13 amino acids. V was clipped by 3 bases and J by 6 bases, with 11 bases between them. CDR1 and CDR2 (germline): PRHDT, FYEKMQ (reference sequence). The CDR3 is CASSLGGRSEAFF. In nucleotides, the CDR3 is TGTGCCAGCAGCTTGGGGGGGAGGTCTGAAGCTTTCTTT.

This clone was seen a few times. The rearrangement joins TRBV3-1 (or the pseudogene TRBV3-2) to TRBJ2-4, with D perhaps matching TRBD1 or TRBD2 (6 bases each). CDR1 is LGHDT, CDR2 YNNKEL, per germline (reference sequence). The V end was cut by 5 bases, the J end by 5 bases, with 13 bases between. The CDR3 consists of 14 residues. DNA of the CDR3: TGTGCCAGCAGCAGGGGGGCAGCTCAAAACATTCAGTACTTC. This encodes CASSRGAAQNIQYF.

The genes are TRBV6-5 and TRBJ2-7; TRBD1 agrees at 8 bases. The V gene's germline CDR1 is MNHEY and CDR2 SVGAGI. The CDR3 spans 15 residues. V lost 4 bases, J lost 6 bases, and 11 bases stayed unmatched. The CDR3 loop is CASSWGDRMGGEQYF. CDR3 bases: TGTGCCAGCAGTTGGGGGGACAGGATGGGGGGCGAGCAGTACTTC.

The rearrangement links TRBV5-1 to TRBJ1-2, with 9 bases lining up with TRBD1. The CDR3 extends over 14 amino acids. Germline CDR1 is SGHRS and CDR2 is YFSETQ. Trimming took 0 bases from V and 8 from J; bases not matched to a gene: 5. This chain's CDR3 is CASSLEQGARGYTF. The CDR3 DNA follows: TGCGCCAGCAGCTTGGAACAGGGGGCGCGCGGCTACACCTTC. Supplemented by reference TRBV5-1 and TRBJ1-2, the full variable domain reads KAGVTQTPRYLIKTRGQQVTLSCSPISGHRSVSWYQQTPGQGLQFLFEYFSETQRNKGNFPGRFSGRQFSNSRSEMNVSTLELGDSALYLCASSLEQGARGYTFGSGTRLTVV.

The V call is TRBV5-1, the J call TRBJ2-7; TRBD1 agrees at 10 bases. The V gene's germline CDR1 is SGHRS and CDR2 YFSETQ. The V and J ends lost 5 bases and 5 bases, in that order; junction bases with no gene match: 19. CDR3 size: 18 residues. CDR3 coding DNA: TGCGCCAGCAGTTTTAACCTTGTACCGGGACAGGGGAGTCACGAGCAGTACTTC. Protein sequence: CASSFNLVPGQGSHEQYF.

The gene calls are TRBV18 and TRBJ2-7; D unresolved. V lost 3 bases to trimming and J lost 3 bases, with 9 bases between them. Germline V lookup: CDR1 KGHSH, CDR2 LQKENI. The CDR3 totals 13 residues. The CDR3 bases are TGTGCCAGCTCACCCGTAAGGGACTACGAGCAGTACTTC. Its translation: CASSPVRDYEQYF.

CDR3 sequence: CASSLGGAKKAFF. Here the CDR3 DNA reads TGTGCCAGCAGTCTGGGGGGGGCTAAAAAAGCTTTCTTT. V usage is TRBV28 and J usage is TRBJ1-1, with D perhaps matching TRBD1 (6 bases). From germline, CDR1 is MDHEN and CDR2 SYDVKM. V was clipped by 5 bases and J by 9 bases, with 16 bases between them. CDR3 length: 13 residues.

This clone came up a few times. One junction end does not reproduce the germline sequence, and a read error may be involved. V is TRBV6-5 and J is TRBJ1-1; D is uncertain. CDR1 and CDR2 from the germline V gene are MNHEY and SVGAGI. There are 15 residues in the CDR3. CDR3 loop: CASSDSWGGDTEAFF. In DNA form, the CDR3 reads TGTGCCAGCAGTGACTCGTGGGGTGGGGACACTGAAGCTTTCTTT.

Details on this clone: Different DNA sequences within this sample yield the same CDR3. V and J are TRBV3-1 (or the pseudogene TRBV3-2) and TRBJ2-6, with D uncertain. With 3 bases removed from V and 1 base from J, the gap between germline ends came to 4 bases. The CDR3 sequence is 14 residues long. Per germline, CDR1 LGHDT and CDR2 YNNKEL (reference sequence). The CDR3 here is CASSQTSGANVLTF. CDR3 DNA: TGTGCCAGCAGCCAGACATCTGGGGCCAACGTCCTGACTTTC.

The J gene is TRBJ2-4, the V gene TRBV5-1; 8 bases agree with TRBD1. CDR1 is SGHRS and CDR2 is YFSETQ in the germline V gene. Losses at the gene ends were 3 bases for V and 9 bases for J; bases not matched to a gene: 5. The length of the CDR3 is 13 residues. The DNA for the CDR3 is TGCGCCAGCAGCTGGGACAGGAGGGGCATTCAGTACTTC. This translates into CASSWDRRGIQYF.

The V call is TRBV3-1 (or the pseudogene TRBV3-2), the J call TRBJ1-1; no reliable D call. V lost 3 bases and J 6 bases, leaving 5 bases between the germline ends. The CDR3 totals 11 residues. Germline assignment: CDR1 LGHDT and CDR2 YNNKEL (reference sequence). The CDR3: CASSHSAEAFF. DNA for the CDR3: TGTGCCAGCAGCCACTCAGCTGAAGCTTTCTTT.

The rearrangement uses TRBV30 and TRBJ1-6; D not resolved. The CDR3 has 13 amino acids. Per germline, CDR1 GTSNPN and CDR2 SVGIG (reference sequence). V was cut by 5 bases and J by 7 bases, with 12 bases left in between. CDR3 DNA: TGTGCCTGGGGCGATTCAGGAAATTCACCCCTCCACTTT. It encodes CAWGDSGNSPLHF.

The V and J genes are TRBV12-3 or TRBV12-4 and TRBJ1-4; TRBD1 matches at 7 bases. V shed 10 bases, J shed 8 bases, and the junction held 10 bases outside the gene matches. The CDR3 spans 13 residues. The DNA of the CDR3 is TGTGCCACCCAAGGACAGGAGAGGGAAAAACTGTTTTTT. Protein product: CATQGQEREKLFF.

The chain is built from TRBV5-8 and TRBJ1-3; 8 positions match TRBD1. After removal of 4 bases from V and 0 bases from J, the junction contained 3 bases not matched to a gene. The germline V gene encodes CDR1 SGHTS and CDR2 YDEGEE. This CDR3 has 15 amino acids. CDR3 amino acids: CASSRTGISGNTIYF. In DNA form, the CDR3 reads TGTGCCAGCAGCAGGACAGGGATCTCTGGAAACACCATATATTTT. The entire variable domain, with the rest obtained from reference TRBV5-8 and TRBJ1-3, is as follows: EAGVTQSPTHLIKTRGQQATLRCSPISGHTSVYWYQQALGLGLQFLLWYDEGEERNRGNFPPRFSGRQFPNYSSELNVNALELEDSALYLCASSRTGISGNTIYFGEGSWLTVV.